A selection of T cell receptor beta chains follows, all from one sample in a study of shared clonotypes between healthy human individuals. This table comes from immunoSEQ multiplex PCR, and its TCRdb copy is limited to in-frame clones, with some not included. Counted here are about 2 million clones, roughly 95% occurring once; the ten biggest clones make up more than 0.95%. The sample taken for sequencing was naive CD8+ T cells sorted from blood. The receptors stem from a man aged 18 to 30 in good health. Both conserved end residues are part of each CDR3. The order of the fields is V gene, D gene, J gene, clone size, CDR3 protein, CDR3 DNA. The D gene is left open where the match is weak. Size is stated for part of the rows, as once, few or many counts, or as a class when the clone is expanded.

TRBV11-1	NA	TRBJ2-7	NA	CASSLAGDYEQYF	TGTGCCAGCAGCCTTGCTGGGGACTACGAGCAGTACTTC
TRBV7-2	NA	TRBJ1-1	NA	CASSSTGHNTEAFF	TGTGCCAGCAGCTCGACAGGTCACAACACTGAAGCTTTCTTT
TRBV6-6	NA	TRBJ1-2	NA	CASSYGQGSYGYTF	TGTGCCAGCAGTTACGGGCAGGGTTCCTATGGCTACACCTTC
TRBV13	TRBD1	TRBJ1-2	NA	CASSLGTGGEPLLENYGYTF	TGTGCCAGCAGCTTAGGAACAGGGGGCGAGCCGCTATTGGAAAACTATGGCTACACCTTC
TRBV30	NA	TRBJ2-5	NA	CAWSVRSSAEEETQYF	TGTGCCTGGAGTGTACGGTCGTCAGCGGAAGAAGAGACCCAGTACTTC
TRBV6-4	TRBD1	TRBJ1-3	NA	CASSDSTPQTGPGGNTIYF	TGTGCCAGCAGTGACTCTACGCCCCAGACAGGGCCAGGAGGAAACACCATATATTTT
TRBV4-1	NA	TRBJ2-7	NA	CASSQDRKPSYEQYF	TGCGCCAGCAGCCAAGATAGGAAACCTTCCTACGAGCAGTACTTC
TRBV5-6	NA	TRBJ2-1	NA	CASSLSDNEQFF	TGTGCCAGCAGCTTGTCAGACAATGAGCAGTTCTTC
TRBV28	NA	TRBJ2-7	NA	CASSLRTAFYEQYF	TGTGCCAGCAGCCTACGGACAGCCTTCTACGAGCAGTACTTC
TRBV27	TRBD2	TRBJ2-1	NA	CASSGGGVGGNEQFF	TGTGCCAGCAGTGGCGGGGGGGTTGGTGGTAATGAGCAGTTCTTC
TRBV28	NA	TRBJ2-5	once	CASSSSDGVGYF	TGTGCCAGCAGTTCGAGTGACGGGGTGGGGTACTTC
TRBV7-8	NA	TRBJ2-7	NA	CASSFVEGSYEQYF	TGTGCCAGCAGCTTTGTGGAGGGCTCCTACGAGCAGTACTTC
TRBV30	TRBD1	TRBJ1-2	NA	CACPQGGYGYTF	TGTGCCTGCCCACAGGGGGGCTATGGCTACACCTTC
TRBV5-6	TRBD1	TRBJ1-2	NA	CASSAGGANYGYTF	TGTGCCAGCAGCGCAGGGGGAGCTAACTATGGCTACACCTTC
TRBV6-5	TRBD1	TRBJ1-2	once	CASSFSEGGGYTF	TGTGCCAGCAGTTTCTCCGAAGGGGGCGGCTACACCTTC
TRBV28	NA	TRBJ2-4	NA	CASSSQGGNIQYF	TGTGCCAGCAGTTCTCAGGGGGGGAACATTCAGTACTTC